The clone carrying this T cell receptor (beta chain) was seen a single time. These data belong to a study of T cell responses to AZD1222 COVID-19 vaccine. With 3 bases clipped from V and 3 bases from J, the junction kept 5 bases outside the gene matches. CDR1 and CDR2 (germline): DFQATT, SNEGSKA (reference sequence). CDR3 length: 15 amino acids. Some clones are missing from TCRdb's copy, which holds only in-frame ones; the method was immunoSEQ multiplex PCR. This sample carries fewer than 110,000 clones, 91% of them seen once, and the ten largest clones take less than 55%. The chain links TRBV20-1 to TRBJ2-1; 10 nucleotides align to TRBD2. The sample was peripheral blood, taken on day 0 of AZD1222 vaccination. This clonotype was sampled from an adult in good health. The CDR3 here is CSASGLADLYNEQFF. The CDR3 coding sequence is TGCAGTGCTAGTGGACTAGCGGACCTCTACAATGAGCAGTTCTTC.